This is a list of T cell receptor beta chains from one sample in a study of blood T cell repertoires in COVID-19. Here immunoSEQ multiplex PCR was the method, and the copy in TCRdb shows in-frame clones only, minus some. This table has 400,000 to 450,000 clones, approximately 90% appearing once. Sample: peripheral blood. Every receptor here comes from a man younger than 30 with COVID-19, enrolled during active disease. Each CDR3 is given with its conserved first and last residue. The D gene is left open where the match is weak. Not all rows give a size; the values are once, few, many and, for expanded clones, a class.

clone_size	v_call	cdr3_length	d_call	j_call	cdr3_aa	cdr3_nt
-	TRBV19	11	-	TRBJ2-2	CASSTFGELFF	TGTGCCAGTAGTACCTTCGGGGAGCTGTTTTTT
-	TRBV11-2	15	-	TRBJ1-5	CASSLGSGIGQPQHF	TGTGCCAGCAGCTTAGGTTCAGGGATCGGTCAGCCCCAGCATTTT
-	TRBV2	12	-	TRBJ2-7	CASRQGLGEQYF	TGTGCCAGCAGGCAGGGGTTGGGGGAGCAGTACTTC
-	TRBV5-1	18	TRBD1	TRBJ1-1	CASSHRDRGYKMNTEAFF	TGCGCCAGCAGCCACCGGGACAGGGGCTATAAAATGAACACTGAAGCTTTCTTT
-	TRBV4-1	15	-	TRBJ2-1	CASSQVTQVYNEQFF	TGCGCCAGCAGCCAAGTTACACAGGTGTACAATGAGCAGTTCTTC
-	TRBV30	14	-	TRBJ1-5	CAWSVYQVSQPQHF	TGTGCCTGGAGTGTATACCAGGTCTCTCAGCCCCAGCATTTT
-	TRBV10-1	16	-	TRBJ2-2	CASIKSALRETGELFF	TGCGCCAGCATTAAATCAGCGCTTAGAGAGACCGGGGAGCTGTTTTTT
few	TRBV5-1	19	-	TRBJ2-6	CASSRVGTTQGIGANVLTF	TGCGCCAGCAGCCGCGTCGGAACTACTCAGGGTATTGGGGCCAACGTCCTGACTTTC
few	TRBV2	15	-	TRBJ1-6	CASSEDSSYNSPLHF	TGTGCCAGCAGTGAGGACAGCTCCTATAATTCACCCCTCCACTTT
-	TRBV12-3/TRBV12-4	13	-	TRBJ2-5	CASSLYRQETQYF	TGTGCCAGCAGTTTATACAGGCAAGAGACCCAGTACTTC
-	TRBV6-6	14	TRBD1	TRBJ2-7	CASSQGQGLTEQYF	TGTGCCAGCAGTCAGGGACAGGGGCTTACCGAGCAGTACTTC
-	TRBV30	11	-	TRBJ1-1	CAWSVSGEAFF	TGTGCCTGGAGTGTATCCGGTGAAGCTTTCTTT
-	TRBV10-3	15	TRBD2	TRBJ2-7	CAISEPGTRVYEQYF	TGTGCCATCAGTGAGCCCGGGACTAGAGTCTACGAGCAGTACTTC
-	TRBV6-5	14	TRBD1	TRBJ1-4	CASTPGTADEKLFF	TGTGCCAGCACCCCAGGGACAGCGGATGAAAAACTGTTTTTT
-	TRBV5-6	15	TRBD1	TRBJ2-7	CASSEGQGYFREQYF	TGTGCCAGCAGCGAGGGACAGGGATATTTTCGCGAGCAGTACTTC
-	TRBV2	13	-	TRBJ1-5	CASSNDGNQPQHF	TGTGCCAGCAGTAACGACGGGAATCAGCCCCAGCATTTT
-	TRBV11-3	16	-	TRBJ1-2	CASSLGTLRRRAGYTF	TGTGCCAGCAGCTTAGGTACCCTTAGGCGGAGGGCTGGCTACACCTTC
-	TRBV5-5	16	TRBD1	TRBJ1-5	CASSLQVRGPNQPQHF	TGTGCCAGCAGCTTGCAGGTCAGGGGGCCCAATCAGCCCCAGCATTTT
-	TRBV2	12	-	TRBJ2-5	CASRIGDWTQYF	TGTGCCAGCAGGATCGGGGACTGGACCCAGTACTTC
-	TRBV3-1/TRBV3-2	12	-	TRBJ2-5	CASREKVSTQYF	TGTGCCAGCAGGGAGAAGGTATCTACCCAGTACTTC
-	TRBV6-5	14	TRBD2	TRBJ2-7	CASRAPSGRVEQYF	TGTGCCAGCAGGGCCCCTAGCGGGAGGGTTGAGCAGTACTTC
-	TRBV3-1/TRBV3-2	16	-	TRBJ2-6	CASSLDSYSGANVLTF	TGTGCCAGCAGCCTGGACAGCTACTCTGGGGCCAACGTCCTGACTTTC
-	TRBV5-1	14	-	TRBJ2-7	CASSLEGRNYEQYF	TGCGCCAGCAGCTTGGAAGGCAGGAACTACGAGCAGTACTTC
-	TRBV6-4	16	TRBD1	TRBJ2-5	CASSDPGGTGEETQYF	TGTGCCAGCAGTGACCCGGGCGGGACAGGGGAAGAGACCCAGTACTTC
-	TRBV2	15	-	TRBJ1-3	CASSEQNASGNTIYF	TGTGCCAGCAGTGAACAGAATGCTTCTGGAAACACCATATATTTT
-	TRBV19	14	TRBD1	TRBJ1-3	CASSERQGGNTIYF	TGTGCCAGTAGTGAAAGACAGGGGGGCAACACCATATATTTT
-	TRBV15	14	-	TRBJ1-3	CATSREQAGNTIYF	TGTGCCACCAGCAGAGAACAGGCTGGAAACACCATATATTTT
once	TRBV27	14	-	TRBJ2-5	CASSRGINRETQYF	TGTGCCAGCAGCAGAGGTATAAATCGGGAGACCCAGTACTTC
-	TRBV6-6	16	TRBD2	TRBJ2-2	CASSYSWRGGPGELFF	TGTGCCAGCAGTTACTCTTGGCGGGGGGGCCCCGGGGAGCTGTTTTTT
-	TRBV5-1	15	TRBD1	TRBJ1-3	CASSFGTASGNTIYF	TGCGCCAGCAGCTTCGGGACAGCCTCTGGAAACACCATATATTTT
-	TRBV5-4	13	TRBD1	TRBJ2-5	CASSFDRAGTQYF	TGTGCCAGCAGCTTTGACAGGGCTGGGACCCAGTACTTC
-	TRBV6-5	14	-	TRBJ2-5	CASSPFRGGETQYF	TGTGCCAGCAGTCCTTTCCGAGGGGGAGAGACCCAGTACTTC
-	TRBV4-1	14	-	TRBJ2-7	CASSQYRVSSEQYF	TGCGCCAGCAGCCAATACAGGGTCAGCTCCGAGCAGTACTTC